Shown below are 17 T cell receptor beta chains from a single sample sequenced in a study of blood T cell repertoires in COVID-19. Generated by immunoSEQ multiplex PCR, the TCRdb table keeps only in-frame clones and is missing some. In the table there are some 17,000 clones, under 90% of which are singletons. Material: peripheral blood. The origin of the receptors is a man older than 75 with acute or convalescent COVID-19.

As DNA, the CDR3 is TGTGCCAGCAGTTATGCGGGACAGGGTTATGAAAAACTGTTTTTT. It yields the protein CASSYAGQGYEKLFF. The chain is built from TRBV6-2 or TRBV6-3 and TRBJ1-4; 9 nucleotides line up with TRBD1. Germline lookup yields CDR1 MNHEY and CDR2 SVGEGT. This CDR3 is 15 amino acids long. V shed 3 bases and J 6 bases; nucleotides not matched to a gene: 5.

V usage is TRBV7-9 and J usage is TRBJ1-1, with D possibly TRBD1 on 6 matching bases. Per germline, CDR1 SEHNR and CDR2 FQNEAQ (reference sequence). Between the trimmed V and J ends, which lost 5 bases and 1 base, there was a span of 14 bases. The CDR3 extends over 15 amino acids. The CDR3 DNA reads TGTGCCAGCAGCCCACCAGGGGCGCCGAACACTGAAGCTTTCTTT. Translation gives CASSPPGAPNTEAFF.

The rearrangement joins TRBV6-6 to TRBJ1-4, with a possible D match to TRBD1 (6 bases). V was clipped by 5 bases and J by 2 bases, with 15 bases between them. Germline loops: CDR1 MNHNY, CDR2 SVGAGI (reference sequence). This CDR3 comprises 16 residues. The CDR3 sequence: CASSKPQGPTNEKLFF. The CDR3 nucleotides read TGTGCCAGCAGTAAACCACAGGGACCGACTAATGAAAAACTGTTTTTT.

This sequence joins TRBV11-2 and TRBJ2-7; 7 positions agree with TRBD2. V lost 0 bases, J lost 0 bases, and 2 bases stayed unmatched. This CDR3 spans 15 amino acids. Germline assignment: CDR1 SGHAT and CDR2 FQNNGV. CDR3 nucleotide sequence: TGTGCCAGCAGCTTAGATCCGGGGGGCTCCTACGAGCAGTACTTC. Translating it yields CASSLDPGGSYEQYF.

The chain recombines TRBV29-1 with TRBJ1-2, with D possibly being TRBD1 (5 bases). Germline CDR1 and CDR2: SQVTM and ANQGSEA. The CDR3 contains 12 residues. Trimming took off 4 bases at V and 4 bases at J, with 10 bases between the two ends. CDR3 sequence: CSVVRVGYGYTF. In nucleotides, the CDR3 is TGCAGCGTTGTCAGGGTCGGCTATGGCTACACCTTC.

Remarks on this clone: One end of the junction fails to match germline, which may point to a read error. V usage is TRBV7-2 and J usage is TRBJ2-1, with 9 bases identical to TRBD2. From germline, CDR1 is SGHTA and CDR2 FQGNSA. CDR3 length equals 15 residues. The DNA of the CDR3 is TGTGCCAGCAGTTATAGCGGGGGAAGCTACGATGAGCAGTTCTTC. It translates to CASSYSGGSYDEQFF.

V is TRBV27 and J is TRBJ1-1, with 9 bases lining up with TRBD1. Germline-derived CDR1 and CDR2 are MNHEY and SMNVEV (reference sequence). V shed 5 bases, J shed 1 base, and the junction held 11 bases outside the gene matches. The CDR3 is 17 residues long. CDR3 amino acids: CASSPPSGTGRNTEAFF. For the CDR3, the DNA is TGTGCCAGCAGTCCTCCATCCGGGACAGGGCGGAACACTGAAGCTTTCTTT.

The chain links TRBV5-5 to TRBJ2-6; D possibly corresponds to TRBD2 (6 bases). Per the germline V gene, CDR1 is SGHKS and CDR2 is YYEKEE (reference sequence). CDR3 length: 16 amino acids. Deletions cut 0 bases from V and 2 bases from J, with 9 bases between. CDR3 DNA sequence: TGTGCCAGCAGCTTGGTTTCGGGGGCTGGGGCCAACGTCCTGACTTTC. It specifies CASSLVSGAGANVLTF.

There are a few counts of this clone. This chain connects TRBV18 to TRBJ2-3, with 7 bases that match TRBD1. This CDR3 comprises 15 residues. V trimming: 2 bases; J trimming: 0 bases; junction bases outside the gene matches: 2. Germline CDR1 and CDR2: KGHSH and LQKENI. Here the CDR3 DNA reads TGTGCCAGCTCACCATGGGGACAGAGCACAGATACGCAGTATTTT. Residues: CASSPWGQSTDTQYF.

This clone was found once. The chain couples TRBV7-2 to TRBJ2-5, with 9 bases matching TRBD2. The J segment lost 5 bases and the V segment lost 3 bases, leaving 10 bases of the junction unmatched. The CDR3 extends over 16 amino acids. CDR1 is SGHTA, CDR2 FQGNSA, per germline. The CDR3 protein is CASSFGLAPFGETQYF. CDR3 DNA: TGTGCCAGCAGCTTCGGACTAGCGCCCTTCGGGGAGACCCAGTACTTC.

The chain combines TRBV30 with TRBJ1-1; 9 bases match TRBD1. Germline V gene data show CDR1 as GTSNPN and CDR2 as SVGIG (reference sequence). V gave up 4 bases and J gave up 3 bases; unmatched junction bases: 15. The CDR3 length is 17 residues. The CDR3 DNA reads as TGTGCCTGGACTAAAGACAGGGGGTATTTTAGTGACACTGAAGCTTTCTTT. It translates to CAWTKDRGYFSDTEAFF.

The V gene is TRBV4-3, the J gene TRBJ1-3; D is unclear. Trimming removed 0 bases at V and 0 bases at J, with 9 bases between. Germline CDR1 and CDR2: LGHNA and YSLEER. The CDR3 totals 16 residues. CDR3 DNA sequence: TGCGCCAGCAGCCAAGATTTTCGAGGCTCTGGAAACACCATATATTTT. This gives the protein CASSQDFRGSGNTIYF.

This clone was counted between two and nine times. This sequence joins TRBV4-3 and TRBJ1-6, with TRBD1 matching 10 bases. Germline-derived CDR1 and CDR2 are LGHNA and YSLEER. V dropped 0 bases and J dropped 11; count of bases not matched to a gene: 16. This CDR3 region has 19 residues. CDR3 residues: CASSQDWGLGGQGSPPLHF. As DNA, the CDR3 is TGCGCCAGCAGCCAAGATTGGGGTTTGGGGGGACAGGGGAGCCCACCCCTCCACTTT.

The V and J genes are TRBV7-2 and TRBJ1-2; 12 nucleotides agree with TRBD1. This CDR3 region has 17 residues. The trim removed 5 bases at V and 7 bases at J, leaving 14 bases unmatched. Germline CDR1 is SGHTA and CDR2 is FQGNSA. CDR3 in amino acids: CASSPDAGTGGNVGYTF. In DNA form, the CDR3 reads TGTGCCAGCAGCCCCGACGCCGGGACAGGGGGCAACGTTGGCTACACCTTC.

The chain links TRBV9 to TRBJ1-1; 7 nucleotides line up with TRBD1. The J segment lost 0 bases and the V segment lost 2 bases, leaving 10 bases of the junction unmatched. CDR1 SGDLS and CDR2 YYNGEE come from the germline V gene. The CDR3 spans 17 residues. Written as DNA, the CDR3 is TGTGCCAGCAGCGTGAGTGGGACAGCGATGATGAACACTGAAGCTTTCTTT. This gives the protein CASSVSGTAMMNTEAFF. Combining the CDR3 with reference TRBV9 and TRBJ1-1 gives the whole variable domain DSGVTQTPKHLITATGQRVTLRCSPRSGDLSVYWYQQSLDQGLQFLIQYYNGEERAKGNILERFSAQQFPDLHSELNLSSLELGDSALYFCASSVSGTAMMNTEAFFGQGTRLTVV.

This chain's CDR3 is CASSLRESYEQYF. Written as DNA, the CDR3 is TGTGCCAGCAGTTTGCGGGAATCCTACGAGCAGTACTTC. The V call is TRBV27, the J call TRBJ2-7, with D possibly matching TRBD2 (6 bases). Germline V gene data show CDR1 as MNHEY and CDR2 as SMNVEV (reference sequence). CDR3 length: 13 residues. With 3 bases removed from V and 1 base from J, the gap between germline ends came to 7 bases.

CDR3 in amino acids: CASSYDRTYEQYF. The CDR3 nucleotides read TGTGCCAGCAGTTACGACAGGACCTACGAGCAGTACTTC. The chain joins TRBV6-5 to TRBJ2-7, with a possible D match to TRBD1 (6 bases). Deletions cut 2 bases from V and 2 bases from J, with 7 bases between. Germline lookup yields CDR1 MNHEY and CDR2 SVGAGI. The length of the CDR3 is 13 residues.